The T cell receptor (beta chain) described here comes from a study of OX40 agonist ivuxolimab in advanced cancers. On the study more broadly: Of the participants, more than 35% had some prior anti-PD-1, anti-PD-L1 or anti-CTLA-4 therapy, which was allowed. Whole-study findings and limits: Patients who responded partially at 0.1-3.0 mg/kg showed clonal expansion ranking among the lowest. Expanded clones were, on average, more numerous in CD8+ T cells than in CD4+. At 0.1 to 3.0 mg/kg and by week 6, clonal expansion occurred in CD4+ and CD8+ blood T cells.

The CDR3 is 12 amino acids. CDR1 and CDR2 from the germline V gene are LGHNT and FRNRAP. The V end lost 3 bases, the J end lost 6 bases, and 5 bases lay between the germline ends. The protocol was immunoSEQ multiplex PCR, while the TCRdb copy is restricted to in-frame clones and leaves out a portion. Of tens of thousands of clones listed, roughly 90% are singletons. This clone was seen a handful of times. As yet, its antigen is unknown. Sample: CD4+ or CD8+ T cells sorted from blood, taken in a trial of the OX40 agonist ivuxolimab. This chain links TRBV12-5 with TRBJ2-2; no clear D. The sequence was obtained from an adult with an advanced solid tumor such as melanoma, head and neck, liver or kidney cancer. The chain's CDR3 is CASGFFAGELFF. CDR3 coding DNA: TGTGCTAGTGGTTTTTTCGCCGGGGAGCTGTTTTTT.